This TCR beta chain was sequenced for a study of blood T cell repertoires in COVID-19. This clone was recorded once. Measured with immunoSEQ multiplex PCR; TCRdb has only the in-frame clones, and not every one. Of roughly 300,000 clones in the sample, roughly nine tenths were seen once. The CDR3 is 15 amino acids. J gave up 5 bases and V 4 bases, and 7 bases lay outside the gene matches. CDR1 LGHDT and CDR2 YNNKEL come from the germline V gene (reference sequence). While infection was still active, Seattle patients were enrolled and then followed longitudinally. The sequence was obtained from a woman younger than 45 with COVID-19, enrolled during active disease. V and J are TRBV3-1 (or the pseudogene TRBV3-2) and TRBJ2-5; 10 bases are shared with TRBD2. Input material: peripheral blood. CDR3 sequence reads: CASSPPSGGWETQYF. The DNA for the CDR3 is TGTGCCAGCAGCCCTCCTAGCGGGGGCTGGGAGACCCAGTACTTC.